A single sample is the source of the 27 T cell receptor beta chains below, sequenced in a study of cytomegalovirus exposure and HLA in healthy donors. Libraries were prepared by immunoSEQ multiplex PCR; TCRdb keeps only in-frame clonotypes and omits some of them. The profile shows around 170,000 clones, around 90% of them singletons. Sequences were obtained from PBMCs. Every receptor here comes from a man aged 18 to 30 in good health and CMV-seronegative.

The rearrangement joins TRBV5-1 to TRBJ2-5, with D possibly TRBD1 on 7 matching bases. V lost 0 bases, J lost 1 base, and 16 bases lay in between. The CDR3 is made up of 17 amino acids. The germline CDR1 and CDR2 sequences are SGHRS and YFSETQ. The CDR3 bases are TGCGCCAGCAGCTTGGGCCAGGGGGGCTTCCCCCAAGAGACCCAGTACTTC. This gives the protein CASSLGQGGFPQETQYF.

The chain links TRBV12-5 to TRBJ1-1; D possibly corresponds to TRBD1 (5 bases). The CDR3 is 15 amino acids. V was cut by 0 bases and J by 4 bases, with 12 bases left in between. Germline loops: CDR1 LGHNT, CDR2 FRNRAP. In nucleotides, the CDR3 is TGTGCTAGTGGTTTGGTACTTAACGGGGGCACTGAAGCTTTCTTT. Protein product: CASGLVLNGGTEAFF. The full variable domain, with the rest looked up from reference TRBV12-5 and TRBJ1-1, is DARVTQTPRHKVTEMGQEVTMRCQPILGHNTVFWYRQTMMQGLELLAYFRNRAPLDDSGMPKDRFSAEMPDATLATLKIQPSEPRDSAVYFCASGLVLNGGTEAFFGQGTRLTVV.

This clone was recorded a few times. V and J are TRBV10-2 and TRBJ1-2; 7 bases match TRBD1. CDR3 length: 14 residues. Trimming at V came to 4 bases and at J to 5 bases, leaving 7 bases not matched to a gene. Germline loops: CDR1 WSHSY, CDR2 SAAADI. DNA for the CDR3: TGCGCCAGCAGTGGGGTAGACAGGGCATATGGCTACACCTTC. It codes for CASSGVDRAYGYTF.

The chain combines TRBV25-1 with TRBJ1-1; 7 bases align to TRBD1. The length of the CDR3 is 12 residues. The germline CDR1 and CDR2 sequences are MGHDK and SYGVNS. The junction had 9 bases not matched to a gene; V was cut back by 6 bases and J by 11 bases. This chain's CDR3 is CASRLDRVGAFF. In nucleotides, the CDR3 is TGTGCCAGCAGGCTAGACAGGGTGGGGGCTTTCTTT.

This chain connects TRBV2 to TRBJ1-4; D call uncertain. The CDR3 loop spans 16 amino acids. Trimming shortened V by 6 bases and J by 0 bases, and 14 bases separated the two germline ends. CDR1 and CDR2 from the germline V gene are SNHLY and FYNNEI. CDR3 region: CASRAGDISTNEKLFF. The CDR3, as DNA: TGTGCCAGCAGGGCGGGAGACATATCAACTAATGAAAAACTGTTTTTT.

CDR3 sequence (DNA): TGCGCCAGCAGCTTAATAGCGGGAGGGAGCACAGATACGCAGTATTTT. Amino acid sequence: CASSLIAGGSTDTQYF. The chain carries TRBV5-1 and TRBJ2-3; the match to TRBD2 covers 11 bases. After removal of 2 bases from V and 0 bases from J, the junction contained 2 bases not matched to a gene. The CDR3 contains 16 residues. Germline-derived CDR1 and CDR2 are SGHRS and YFSETQ.

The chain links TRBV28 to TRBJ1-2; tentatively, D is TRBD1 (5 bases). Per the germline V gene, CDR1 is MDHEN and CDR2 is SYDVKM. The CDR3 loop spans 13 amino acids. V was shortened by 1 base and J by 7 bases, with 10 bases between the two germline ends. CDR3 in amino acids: CASSLSGFSGYTF. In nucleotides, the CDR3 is TGTGCCAGCAGTTTATCAGGGTTTTCTGGCTACACCTTC.

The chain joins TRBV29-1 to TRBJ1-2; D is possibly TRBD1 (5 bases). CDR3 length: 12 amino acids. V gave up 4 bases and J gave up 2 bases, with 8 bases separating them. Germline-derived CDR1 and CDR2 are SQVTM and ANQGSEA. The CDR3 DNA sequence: TGCAGCGTTGTTGGGGGGAACTATGGCTACACCTTC. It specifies CSVVGGNYGYTF.

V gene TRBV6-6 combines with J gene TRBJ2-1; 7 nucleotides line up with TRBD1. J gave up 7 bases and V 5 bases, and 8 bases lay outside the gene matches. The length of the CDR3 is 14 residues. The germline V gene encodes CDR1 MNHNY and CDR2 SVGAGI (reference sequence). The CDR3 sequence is CASSPDRIRNEQFF. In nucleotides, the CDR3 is TGTGCCAGCAGTCCGGACAGGATCCGGAATGAGCAGTTCTTC.

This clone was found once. Here the CDR3 reads CSVESNYGYTF. The CDR3 bases are TGCAGCGTTGAGAGTAACTATGGCTACACCTTC. V usage is TRBV29-1 and J usage is TRBJ1-2, with no clear D. Per germline, CDR1 SQVTM and CDR2 ANQGSEA. Between the trimmed V and J ends, which lost 3 bases and 1 base, there was a span of 3 bases. This CDR3 is built from 11 residues.

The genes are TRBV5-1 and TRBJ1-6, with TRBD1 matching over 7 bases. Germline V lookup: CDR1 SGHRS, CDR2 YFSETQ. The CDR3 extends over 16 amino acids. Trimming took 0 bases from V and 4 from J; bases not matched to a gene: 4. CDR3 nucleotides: TGCGCCAGCAGCTTGGTGGGGACAGCTTATAATTCACCCCTCCACTTT. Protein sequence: CASSLVGTAYNSPLHF.

The DNA for the CDR3 is TGTGCCAGCAGTCGCGGGAAAGCTGAAGCTTTCTTT. Protein sequence: CASSRGKAEAFF. The V gene is TRBV13, the J gene TRBJ1-1; D is unresolved. Germline V CDR1 and CDR2: PRHDT, FYEKMQ (reference sequence). Trimming took 6 bases from V and 6 from J, leaving 11 bases between them. The CDR3 runs 12 residues. Drawing the rest from reference TRBV13 and TRBJ1-1, the complete variable domain is AAGVIQSPRHLIKEKRETATLKCYPIPRHDTVYWYQQGPGQDPQFLISFYEKMQSDKGSIPDRFSAQQFSDYHSELNMSSLELGDSALYFCASSRGKAEAFFGQGTRLTVV.

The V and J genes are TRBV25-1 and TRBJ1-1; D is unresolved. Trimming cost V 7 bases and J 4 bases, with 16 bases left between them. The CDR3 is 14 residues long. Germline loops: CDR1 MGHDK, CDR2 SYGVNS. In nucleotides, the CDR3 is TGTGCCAGCACCCCATGGAGACGGAGCACTGAAGCTTTCTTT. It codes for CASTPWRRSTEAFF. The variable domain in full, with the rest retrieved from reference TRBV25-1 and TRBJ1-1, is EADIYQTPRYLVIGTGKKITLECSQTMGHDKMYWYQQDPGMELHLIHYSYGVNSTEKGDLSSESTVSRIRTEHFPLTLESARPSHTSQYLCASTPWRRSTEAFFGQGTRLTVV.

The CDR3: CASSPLGATNEKLFF. The CDR3 region has the DNA TGTGCCAGTAGTCCACTCGGGGCAACTAATGAAAAACTGTTTTTT. V is TRBV19 and J is TRBJ1-4; no reliable D call. The V and J ends lost 5 bases and 0 bases respectively, with 10 bases between them. Germline V lookup: CDR1 LNHDA, CDR2 SQIVND (reference sequence). The CDR3 has 15 residues.

The CDR3 DNA sequence: TGTGCCAGCAGTTACACGACAGGGAATGAGCAGTTCTTC. It codes for CASSYTTGNEQFF. The chain is built from TRBV6-5 and TRBJ2-1; the match to TRBD1 covers 7 bases. CDR3 length: 13 amino acids. J gave up 7 bases and V 2 bases, and 2 bases lay outside the gene matches. CDR1 and CDR2 from the germline V gene are MNHEY and SVGAGI.

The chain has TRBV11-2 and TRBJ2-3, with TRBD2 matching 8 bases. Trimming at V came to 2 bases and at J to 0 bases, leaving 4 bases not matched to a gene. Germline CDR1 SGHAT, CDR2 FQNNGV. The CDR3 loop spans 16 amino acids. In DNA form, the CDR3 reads TGTGCCAGCAGCTTACTGGCGGGGGGTAGCACAGATACGCAGTATTTT. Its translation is CASSLLAGGSTDTQYF.

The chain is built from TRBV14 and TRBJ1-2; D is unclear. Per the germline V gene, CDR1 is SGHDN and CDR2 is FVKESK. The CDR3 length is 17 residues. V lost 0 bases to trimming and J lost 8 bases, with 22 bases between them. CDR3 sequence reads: CASSQDLGGLNPGGYTF. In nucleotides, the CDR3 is TGTGCCAGCAGCCAAGATCTAGGAGGCCTAAATCCGGGGGGCTACACCTTC.

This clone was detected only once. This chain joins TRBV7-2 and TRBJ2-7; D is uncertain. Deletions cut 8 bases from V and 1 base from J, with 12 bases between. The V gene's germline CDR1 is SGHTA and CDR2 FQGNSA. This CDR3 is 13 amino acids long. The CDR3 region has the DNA TGTGCCAGCCGCACCGGTAAATCCTACGAGCAGTACTTC. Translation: CASRTGKSYEQYF.

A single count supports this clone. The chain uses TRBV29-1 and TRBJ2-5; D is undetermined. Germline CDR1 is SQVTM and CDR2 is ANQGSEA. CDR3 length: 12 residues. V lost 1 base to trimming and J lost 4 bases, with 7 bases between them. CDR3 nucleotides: TGCAGCGTTGAAGTTGGGCGAGAGACCCAGTACTTC. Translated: CSVEVGRETQYF. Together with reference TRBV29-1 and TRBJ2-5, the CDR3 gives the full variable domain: SAVISQKPSRDICQRGTSLTIQCQVDSQVTMMFWYRQQPGQSLTLIATANQGSEATYESGFVIDKFPISRPNLTFSTLTVSNMSPEDSSIYLCSVEVGRETQYFGPGTRLLVL.

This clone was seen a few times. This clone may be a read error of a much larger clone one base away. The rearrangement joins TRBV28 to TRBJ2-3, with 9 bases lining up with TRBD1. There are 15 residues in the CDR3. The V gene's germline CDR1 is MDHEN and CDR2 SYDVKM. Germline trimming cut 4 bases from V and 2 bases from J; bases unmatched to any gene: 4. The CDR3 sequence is CASSSGTGHTDTQYF. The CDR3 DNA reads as TGTGCCAGCAGTTCCGGGACAGGGCACACAGATACGCAGTATTTT. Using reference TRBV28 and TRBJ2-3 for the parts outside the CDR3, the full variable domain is DVKVTQSSRYLVKRTGEKVFLECVQDMDHENMFWYRQDPGLGLRLIYFSYDVKMKEKGDIPEGYSVSREKKERFSLILESASTNQTSMYLCASSSGTGHTDTQYFGPGTRLTVL.

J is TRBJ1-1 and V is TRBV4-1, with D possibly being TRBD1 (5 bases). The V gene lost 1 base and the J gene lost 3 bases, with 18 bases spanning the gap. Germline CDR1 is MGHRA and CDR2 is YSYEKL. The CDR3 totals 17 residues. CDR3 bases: TGCGCCAGCAGCCAAGGGTGGGGCCACAGCGGGGACACTGAAGCTTTCTTT. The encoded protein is CASSQGWGHSGDTEAFF.

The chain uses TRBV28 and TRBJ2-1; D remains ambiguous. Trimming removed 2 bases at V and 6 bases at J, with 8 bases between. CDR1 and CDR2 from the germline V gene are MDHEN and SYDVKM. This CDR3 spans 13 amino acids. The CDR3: CASSLLRLNEQFF. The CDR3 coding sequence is TGTGCCAGCAGTTTACTACGACTCAATGAGCAGTTCTTC.

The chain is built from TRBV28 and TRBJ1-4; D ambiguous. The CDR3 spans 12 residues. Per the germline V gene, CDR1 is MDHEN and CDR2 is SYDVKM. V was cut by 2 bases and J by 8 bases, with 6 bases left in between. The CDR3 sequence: CASSLVREKLFF. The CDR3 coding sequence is TGTGCCAGCAGTTTAGTTAGAGAAAAACTGTTTTTT.

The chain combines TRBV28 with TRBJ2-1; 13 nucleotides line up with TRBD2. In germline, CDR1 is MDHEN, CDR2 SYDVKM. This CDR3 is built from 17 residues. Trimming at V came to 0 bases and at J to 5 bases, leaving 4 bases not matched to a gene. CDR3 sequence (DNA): TGTGCCAGCAGTTTATGGAGCGGGACTAGCGGGGACAATGAGCAGTTCTTC. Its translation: CASSLWSGTSGDNEQFF.

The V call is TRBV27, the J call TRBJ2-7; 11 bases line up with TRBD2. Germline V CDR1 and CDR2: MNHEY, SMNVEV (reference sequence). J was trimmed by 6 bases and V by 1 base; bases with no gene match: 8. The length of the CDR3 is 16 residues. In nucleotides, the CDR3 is TGTGCCAGCAGTTTATTAGCGGGAGGGCCTTACAGCGAGCAGTACTTC. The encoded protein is CASSLLAGGPYSEQYF.

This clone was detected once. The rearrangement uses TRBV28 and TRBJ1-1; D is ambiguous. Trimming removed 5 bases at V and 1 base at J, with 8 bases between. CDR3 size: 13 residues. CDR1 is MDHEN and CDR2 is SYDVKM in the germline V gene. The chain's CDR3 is CASSGPENTEAFF. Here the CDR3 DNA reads TGTGCCAGCAGTGGGCCCGAGAACACTGAAGCTTTCTTT.

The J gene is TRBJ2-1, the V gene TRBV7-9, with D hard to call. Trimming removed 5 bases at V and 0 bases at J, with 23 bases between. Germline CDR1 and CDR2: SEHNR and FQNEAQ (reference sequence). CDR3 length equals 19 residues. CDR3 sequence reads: CASSALLPLHGRSYNEQFF. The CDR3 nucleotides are TGTGCCAGCAGCGCACTCCTACCTCTCCACGGTCGCTCCTACAATGAGCAGTTCTTC.